This T cell receptor beta chain was observed in a study of beta chain features in type 1 diabetes (dated by TCRdb to 2016 to 2019). Regarding the research as a whole: Patients and healthy donors did not differ in mean age, gender distribution, total cell number or subset yield. A total of 85 million to 140 million sorted cells were examined across all samples, and a strong correlation was observed between cell number per subset and RNA yield. In the study, TCRB repertoires of sorted circulating CD4+ T cell subsets from recently diagnosed type 1 diabetes patients were compared with those of matched healthy donors. Regulatory and stem cell-like memory subsets were isolated from only 8 patients and 8 healthy donors, whereas naive and central memory subsets came from all 30 or so donors. Overall results and qualifications from the work: Naive, central memory and regulatory TCRB repertoires appeared to be more similar among patients than among healthy donors. At VDJ recombination sites, type 1 diabetes patients had fewer insertions and more deleted nucleotides, which implies abnormalities in thymic rearrangement. A moderate but significant shortening of TCRB CDR3 length was observed in type 1 diabetes patients in all four CD4+ subsets. Because cDNA was sequenced instead of genomic DNA, highly expressing activated cells could be over-represented, though the groups showed no difference in activation or CD3 levels. Because small numbers of individuals were included in the HLA sub-analyses, any influence of HLA type on TCRB rearrangement was left unresolved. PCR may preferentially amplify shorter templates, but because patient and control samples were amplified and corrected together, any resulting skew would affect both groups equally.

The sample holds a few counts of this clone. This receptor's antigen is unknown. No much larger clone is present one base from it, and per-base qualities are unavailable. All of the isolated RNA was reverse transcribed with the High Capacity cDNA Reverse Transcription Kit, so expressed TCRB transcripts were sequenced. Naive, central memory and regulatory T cell samples underwent deep immunoSEQ sequencing, averaging around 4 million total reads per sample. After sorted cells were lysed in RLT buffer, RNA was extracted with DNase-treated RNeasy Micro or Mini kits, with the choice depending on cell number. To prevent cross-contamination, each cell subset was processed individually, whereas patient and healthy donor samples were processed jointly. Using the immunoSEQ multiplex PCR, TCRB sequences were amplified from cDNA into 87-bp fragments spanning the CDR3 region. The amplicons were sequenced using the Illumina HiSeq platform. Per the authors' processing: PCR bias was computationally corrected using synthetic template baselines, reads within Hamming distance 2 were collapsed, and singletons that could not be merged were discarded. Reads were aligned against IMGT to assign V, D and J genes, CDR3 length and insertions or deletions at six rearrangement sites. Clonotype counts were normalized to sorted cell number within each subset before computing true diversity and Gini coefficients with the tcR R package. Repertoire sharing was quantified using the overlap coefficient calculated on TCRB nucleotide sequences. Here the immuneACCESS table is served through TCRdb, limited to in-frame sequences with V and J called. Missing clones are a known gap in these copies; in checked studies unresolved V genes cover under half, and the rest lacks a known reason. V and J calls and clone size are as listed in that table; D and trimming were resolved from the DNA. The sample table contains 250,000 to 300,000 clones; only one count was recorded for roughly 8% of them. Clones ranked in the top ten supply approximately 0.93% of the sample.

Trimming accounts for 1 base at V and 3 bases at J, while the number of junction bases matched to no gene is 6. Via the germline V gene (reference sequence), CDR1 is LNHDA and CDR2 SQIVND. From its cysteine to its valine, the CDR3 spans 15 amino acids. Only the CDR3 portion is preserved as DNA: 45 bases, with reading frame beginning at the first base. Each donor gave one peripheral blood draw, averaging about 120 mL, which was collected into heparinised tubes. Using a panel that included CD45RO, CCR7, CD25, CD127, CD95 and CD27, naive, central memory, regulatory and stem cell-like memory CD4+ T cells were sorted on a BD FACSAria II. Every sorted population had a purity above 95%. PBMCs were isolated immediately by Lymphoprep density gradient centrifugation and stained directly without culture. To minimize batch effects, samples were stained and sorted in pairs, one healthy donor with one patient per experiment.

The receptor's source is a woman aged 18-29 years in good health. The chain is encoded by TRBV19 joined to TRBJ2-7; 7 bases in the junction line up with TRBD2. Sample: central memory CD4+ T cells from blood. The CDR3 reads as follows: CASSIAATSDYEQYV. The DNA is as follows: TGTGCCAGTAGTATAGCCGCCACTAGCGACTACGAGCAGTACGTC.